This TCR beta chain was recovered during a study of identical twins. Overall study findings and caveats: In cord blood, abundant beta clonotypes had fewer insertions; memory showed no trend. It was out-of-frame TCR alpha sharing in monozygotic twins that models underestimated. Excess sharing between twins was weaker in beta out-of-frame sequences.

Template switching added a universal primer site, and cDNA bore unique molecular identifiers. Using its own MiXCR run on the 5' RACE reads, TCRdb lists one record per CDR3 protein. The repertoire holds 500,000 to 700,000 distinct CDR3 sequences, with 7.1% as singletons. The CDR3 sequence is 11 residues long. Germline V gene sequence: CDR1 SQVTM, CDR2 ANQGSEA. V lost 6 bases and J 3 bases, leaving 9 bases between the germline ends. This clonotype appeared a few times. What it binds is unknown. These data also formed part of another study, on yellow fever vaccine responses in identical twins.

The receptor's source is a woman aged 18-35 years in good health. This chain joins TRBV29-1 and TRBJ2-7, with D maybe TRBD2 (5 bases). Material for sequencing was PBMCs. The CDR3, as DNA: TGCAGCGTAGTGACTATCTACGAGCAGTACTTC. It translates to CSVVTIYEQYF.